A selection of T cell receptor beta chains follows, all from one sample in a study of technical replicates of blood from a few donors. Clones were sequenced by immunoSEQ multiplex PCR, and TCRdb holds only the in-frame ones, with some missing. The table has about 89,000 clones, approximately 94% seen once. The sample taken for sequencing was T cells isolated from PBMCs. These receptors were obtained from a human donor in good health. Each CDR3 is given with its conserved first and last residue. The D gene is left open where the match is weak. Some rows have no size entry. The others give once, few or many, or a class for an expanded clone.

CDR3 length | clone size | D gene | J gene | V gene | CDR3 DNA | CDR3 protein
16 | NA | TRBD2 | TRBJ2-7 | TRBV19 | TGTGCCAGTAGTATTGGGAGAGGCGGGGGGACCTACGAGCAGTACTTC | CASSIGRGGGTYEQYF
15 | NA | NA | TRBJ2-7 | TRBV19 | TGTGCCAGTACACCGACAGCGCAGGGTTCCAACGAGCAGTACTTC | CASTPTAQGSNEQYF
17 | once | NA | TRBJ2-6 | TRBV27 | TGTGCCAGCAGACGACACAGCACAAACTCTGGGGCCAACGTCCTGACTTTC | CASRRHSTNSGANVLTF
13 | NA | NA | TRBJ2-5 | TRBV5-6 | TGTGCCAGCAGCTTGAACAGCCAAGAGACCCAGTACTTC | CASSLNSQETQYF
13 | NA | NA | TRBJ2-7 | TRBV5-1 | TGCGCCAGCAGCTTTGCACAGGACTACGAGCAGTACTTC | CASSFAQDYEQYF
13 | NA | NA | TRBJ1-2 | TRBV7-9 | TGTGCCAGCAGCTTCAAGGGGAGGTCTGGCTACACCTTC | CASSFKGRSGYTF
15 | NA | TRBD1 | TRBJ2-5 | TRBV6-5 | TGTGCCAGCAGTTACACGACAGGGTATGAGGAGACCCAGTACTTC | CASSYTTGYEETQYF
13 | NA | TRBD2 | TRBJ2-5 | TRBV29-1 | TGCAGCGTTGATGGGGGAGGGGAAGAGACCCAGTACTTC | CSVDGGGEETQYF
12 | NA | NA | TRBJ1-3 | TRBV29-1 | TGCAGCGTTGAGGGAGCAGGAAACACCATATATTTT | CSVEGAGNTIYF
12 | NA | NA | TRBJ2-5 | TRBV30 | TGTGCCTGGAGTTATGGTCAGGAGACCCAGTACTTC | CAWSYGQETQYF
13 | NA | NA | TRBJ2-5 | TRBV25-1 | TGTGCCAGCAGCGTAGGGGCTGTGGAGACCCAGTACTTC | CASSVGAVETQYF
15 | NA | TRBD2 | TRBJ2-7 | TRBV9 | TGTGCCAGCAGCCCGTCCGGGACTAGCGGGGTCGAGCAGTACTTC | CASSPSGTSGVEQYF
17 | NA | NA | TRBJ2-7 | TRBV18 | TGTGCCAGCTCACCCCCGGGTAGGCCAGCGACTTCCTACGAGCAGTACTTC | CASSPPGRPATSYEQYF
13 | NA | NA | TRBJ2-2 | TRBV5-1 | TGCGCCAGCAGCGTCGATTGGAGCGGGGAGCTGTTTTTT | CASSVDWSGELFF
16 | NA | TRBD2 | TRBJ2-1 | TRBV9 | TGTGCCAGCAGCGTAGTTGCTAGCGGGGGGATCAATGAGCAGTTCTTC | CASSVVASGGINEQFF
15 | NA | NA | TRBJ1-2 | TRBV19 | TGTGCCAGTAGTATAGCCGTAGACAGTGTCTATGGCTACACCTTC | CASSIAVDSVYGYTF
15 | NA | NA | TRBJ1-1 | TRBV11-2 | TGTGCCAGCAGCTTAGCAGGCCGGTTGAACACTGAAGCTTTCTTT | CASSLAGRLNTEAFF
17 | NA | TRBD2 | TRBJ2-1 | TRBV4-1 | TGCGCCAGCAGCTCACGAGCGGGAGTCCCGGGGGGCAATGAGCAGTTCTTC | CASSSRAGVPGGNEQFF
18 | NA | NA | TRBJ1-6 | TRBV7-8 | TGTGCCAGCAGCTTCCGGGACACCGCGTCCTCCTATAATTCACCCCTCCACTTT | CASSFRDTASSYNSPLHF
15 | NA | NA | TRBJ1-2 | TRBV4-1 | TGCGCCAGCAGCCAAGATCGGGGGGGTGACTATGGCTACACCTTC | CASSQDRGGDYGYTF
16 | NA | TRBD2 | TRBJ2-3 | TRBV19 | TGTGCCAGTTCCTCGTTTTCCAGCGGGGGGACAGATACGCAGTATTTT | CASSSFSSGGTDTQYF
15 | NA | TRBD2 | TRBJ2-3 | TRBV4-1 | TGCGCCAGCAGCCAAGTTGCGGGGGGGCCAGATACGCAGTATTTT | CASSQVAGGPDTQYF
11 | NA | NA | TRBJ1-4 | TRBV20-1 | TGCAGTGCTAGAGTTAAGGGGGACGGGGTTTTT | CSARVKGDGVF
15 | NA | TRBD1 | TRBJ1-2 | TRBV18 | TGTGCCAGCTCGCTAGGACAGGCACAAACCTATGGCTACACCTTC | CASSLGQAQTYGYTF
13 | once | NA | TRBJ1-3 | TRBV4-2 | TGTGCCAGCAGCCAAGTAACCCGAGACACCATATATTTT | CASSQVTRDTIYF
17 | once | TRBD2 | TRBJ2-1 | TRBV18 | TGTGCCAGCTCACCACGTGGACTAGCGGGAGCCTACAATGAGCAGTTCTTC | CASSPRGLAGAYNEQFF
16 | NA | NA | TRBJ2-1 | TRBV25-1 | TGTGCCAGCAGTGAACGTTGGCAGGGCGACTACAATGAGCAGTTCTTC | CASSERWQGDYNEQFF